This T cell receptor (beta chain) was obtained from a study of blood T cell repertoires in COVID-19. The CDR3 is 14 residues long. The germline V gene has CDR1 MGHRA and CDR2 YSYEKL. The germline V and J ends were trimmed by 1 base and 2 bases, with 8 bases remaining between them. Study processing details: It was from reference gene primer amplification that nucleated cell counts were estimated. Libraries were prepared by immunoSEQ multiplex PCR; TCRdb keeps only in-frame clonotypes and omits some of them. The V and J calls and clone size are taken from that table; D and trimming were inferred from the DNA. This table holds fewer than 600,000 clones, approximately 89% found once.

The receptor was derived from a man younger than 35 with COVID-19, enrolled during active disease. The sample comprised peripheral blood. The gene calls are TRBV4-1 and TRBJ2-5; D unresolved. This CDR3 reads CASSQGQRQETQYF. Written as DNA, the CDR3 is TGCGCCAGCAGCCAAGGGCAGAGGCAAGAGACCCAGTACTTC.